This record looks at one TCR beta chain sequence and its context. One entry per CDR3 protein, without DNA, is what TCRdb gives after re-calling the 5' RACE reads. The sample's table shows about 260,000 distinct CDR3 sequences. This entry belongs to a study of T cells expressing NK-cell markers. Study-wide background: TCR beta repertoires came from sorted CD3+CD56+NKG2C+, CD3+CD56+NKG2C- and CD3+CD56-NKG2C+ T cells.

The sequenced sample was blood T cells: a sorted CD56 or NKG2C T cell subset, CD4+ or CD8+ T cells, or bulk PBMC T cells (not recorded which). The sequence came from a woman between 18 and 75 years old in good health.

The CDR3 spells CASGSSNQPQHF. The J gene is TRBJ1-5, the V gene TRBV12-5. The CDR3 is made up of 12 amino acids. Germline-derived CDR1 and CDR2 are LGHNT and FRNRAP. Full variable domain (rest looked up from reference TRBV12-5 and TRBJ1-5): DARVTQTPRHKVTEMGQEVTMRCQPILGHNTVFWYRQTMMQGLELLAYFRNRAPLDDSGMPKDRFSAEMPDATLATLKIQPSEPRDSAVYFCASGSSNQPQHFGDGTRLSIL.